The 26 T cell receptor beta chains below were found in one sample sequenced in a study of OX40 agonist ivuxolimab in advanced cancers. Method: immunoSEQ multiplex PCR; TCRdb's copy keeps in-frame clones and lacks some. The sample shows tens of thousands of clones, 90% to 95% of them seen only once. The source material was CD4+ or CD8+ T cells sorted from blood, sampled in a trial of the OX40 agonist ivuxolimab. Receptors were obtained from an adult with an advanced solid tumor such as melanoma, head and neck, liver or kidney cancer.

The J gene is TRBJ2-3, the V gene TRBV7-6, with TRBD2 identical over 8 bases. The trim removed 3 bases at V and 0 bases at J, leaving 2 bases unmatched. Germline V lookup: CDR1 SGHVS, CDR2 FNYEAQ. This CDR3 region has 15 residues. In DNA form, the CDR3 reads TGTGCCAGCAGCTTTAGCGGGGATAGCACAGATACGCAGTATTTT. Protein: CASSFSGDSTDTQYF.

This clone was recorded only once. The chain couples TRBV11-2 to TRBJ2-7, with D unresolved. Germline loops: CDR1 SGHAT, CDR2 FQNNGV. CDR3 length: 16 amino acids. V was pared by 6 bases and J by 0 bases, with 18 bases between. The CDR3 region is CASRESPYRSSYEQYF. For the CDR3, the DNA is TGTGCCAGCAGGGAGAGCCCCTATCGGAGCTCCTACGAGCAGTACTTC.

This clone occurred once. The V gene is TRBV7-2, the J gene TRBJ1-1, with D hard to call. The V end lost 5 bases, the J end lost 2 bases, and 9 bases lay between the germline ends. The CDR3 runs to 13 residues. Germline CDR1 is SGHTA and CDR2 is FQGNSA. CDR3 loop: CASSLPVNTEAFF. CDR3 bases: TGTGCCAGCAGCCTCCCAGTTAACACTGAAGCTTTCTTT.

The sample holds one count of this clone. The chain has TRBV6-5 and TRBJ1-1; 12 bases match TRBD1. Germline V gives CDR1 MNHEY, CDR2 SVGAGI. Trimming cost V 6 bases and J 5 bases; bases outside gene matches: 4. There are 14 residues in the CDR3. The CDR3 sequence is CASRRDRGLTEAFF. The CDR3 region has the DNA TGTGCCAGCAGACGGGACAGGGGGCTGACTGAAGCTTTCTTT.

The chain carries TRBV2 and TRBJ1-5; tentative D call: TRBD1 (5 bases). CDR1 and CDR2 (germline): SNHLY, FYNNEI. The CDR3 totals 15 residues. V was trimmed by 1 base and J by 6 bases, leaving 13 bases between them. The CDR3 DNA is TGTGCCAGCAGTGAAGAATCTGGGGCAACTCAGCCCCAGCATTTT. As protein: CASSEESGATQPQHF.

The chain's CDR3 is CASSRDRGGNQPQHF. CDR3 sequence (DNA): TGTGCCAGCAGCAGGGACAGGGGAGGCAATCAGCCCCAGCATTTT. This sequence joins TRBV6-5 and TRBJ1-5; 10 positions match TRBD1. Germline CDR1 and CDR2: MNHEY and SVGAGI. Unmatched junction bases numbered 4, after V lost 6 bases and J lost 2 bases. There are 15 residues in the CDR3.

The V and J genes are TRBV14 and TRBJ2-1, with D perhaps TRBD2 (6 bases). The CDR3 extends over 19 amino acids. CDR1 and CDR2 (germline): SGHDN, FVKESK. V gave up 0 bases and J gave up 0 bases, with 18 bases separating them. CDR3 protein: CASSQDREYGSSSYNEQFF. The CDR3 coding sequence is TGTGCCAGCAGCCAAGATCGGGAGTACGGGTCAAGCTCCTACAATGAGCAGTTCTTC.

The chain has TRBV7-8 and TRBJ2-3, with 7 bases lining up with TRBD1. Trimming removed 5 bases from V and 3 bases from J; junction bases left unmatched: 11. This CDR3 region has 16 residues. CDR1 is SGHVS and CDR2 is FQNEAQ in the germline V gene. Here the CDR3 DNA reads TGTGCCAGCAGCCCGACAGGGTCGTTGTGGACAGATACGCAGTATTTT. Protein sequence: CASSPTGSLWTDTQYF.

The chain carries TRBV6-5 and TRBJ2-1; 10 bases match TRBD2. V lost 2 bases, J lost 5 bases, and 6 bases stayed unmatched. The CDR3 length is 16 residues. Germline V gene data show CDR1 as MNHEY and CDR2 as SVGAGI. The CDR3 here is CASSYGLADLNNEQFF. The CDR3 DNA is TGTGCCAGCAGTTACGGACTAGCGGACCTTAACAATGAGCAGTTCTTC.

This chain connects TRBV7-2 to TRBJ1-2, with D perhaps matching TRBD1 (6 bases). This CDR3 contains 15 residues. The germline V and J ends were trimmed by 4 bases and 2 bases, with 14 bases remaining between them. The germline CDR1 and CDR2 sequences are SGHTA and FQGNSA. This CDR3 is CASSYGGGGNYGYTF. DNA of the CDR3: TGTGCCAGCAGCTACGGTGGGGGGGGCAACTATGGCTACACCTTC.

This chain uses TRBV7-8 with TRBJ2-1; perhaps TRBD1 as D (5 bases). The germline CDR1 and CDR2 sequences are SGHVS and FQNEAQ. V was clipped by 6 bases and J by 0 bases, with 9 bases between them. The CDR3 runs to 14 residues. The CDR3 nucleotides read TGTGCCAGCAGACCCCAGGGCTCCTACAATGAGCAGTTCTTC. Translated: CASRPQGSYNEQFF.

This clone is a singleton in its sample. J is TRBJ1-2 and V is TRBV5-4; D uncertain. CDR1 and CDR2 (germline): SGHNT, YYREEE (reference sequence). There are 17 residues in the CDR3. V lost 9 bases and J lost 0, with 24 bases in between. This CDR3 is CAIHPHAPLLTNYGYTF. Written as DNA, the CDR3 is TGTGCCATTCACCCGCACGCCCCCCTTCTAACTAACTATGGCTACACCTTC.

This chain joins TRBV5-1 and TRBJ1-1; D not resolved. The CDR3 spans 13 residues. The germline gives CDR1 SGHRS, CDR2 YFSETQ. Trimming removed 0 bases from V and 1 base from J, with 4 bases in between. This CDR3 is CASSLGWNTEAFF. CDR3 DNA: TGCGCCAGCAGCTTGGGGTGGAACACTGAAGCTTTCTTT.

This clone appeared once. The chain carries TRBV29-1 and TRBJ2-5, with a weak D call TRBD2 (6 bases). Germline CDR1 and CDR2: SQVTM and ANQGSEA. The ends were cut back, 4 bases at V and 5 bases at J, with 29 bases in the middle. The CDR3 totals 18 residues. CDR3 protein: CSVVKGRVSSGEEETQYF. The CDR3 DNA is TGCAGCGTTGTTAAAGGTCGCGTGTCGTCGGGGGAGGAGGAGACCCAGTACTTC.

The chain joins TRBV25-1 to TRBJ1-2, with D maybe TRBD1 (6 bases). This CDR3 contains 13 residues. Per the germline V gene, CDR1 is MGHDK and CDR2 is SYGVNS. With 6 bases removed from V and 3 bases from J, the gap between germline ends came to 11 bases. The CDR3 DNA follows: TGTGCCAGCAGGGACGGACAGTACTATGGCTACACCTTC. Translated: CASRDGQYYGYTF.

This clone was seen just once. This chain joins TRBV5-8 and TRBJ2-1; 9 bases agree with TRBD2. This CDR3 contains 15 residues. The germline V gene encodes CDR1 SGHTS and CDR2 YDEGEE. The V and J ends lost 2 bases and 1 base, in that order; junction bases with no gene match: 1. DNA of the CDR3: TGTGCCAGCAGCTTCAGCGGGAGGTCCTACAATGAGCAGTTCTTC. This translates into CASSFSGRSYNEQFF.

This chain uses TRBV11-2 with TRBJ2-1, with D perhaps TRBD1 (5 bases). The CDR3 is 16 residues long. V was clipped by 7 bases and J by 1 base, with 17 bases between them. The germline V gene has CDR1 SGHAT and CDR2 FQNNGV. The CDR3 DNA reads as TGTGCCAGCACCTCCTCCGACAGAATATCCTACAATGAGCAGTTCTTC. Its protein is CASTSSDRISYNEQFF.

This clone was picked up a small number of times. The CDR3 loop reads CASGTSPNTEAFF. The CDR3, as DNA: TGTGCCAGCGGAACATCACCGAACACTGAAGCTTTCTTT. The rearrangement joins TRBV27 to TRBJ1-1; no reliable D call. V gave up 8 bases and J gave up 1 base, with 11 bases separating them. The germline V gene has CDR1 MNHEY and CDR2 SMNVEV (reference sequence). The CDR3 spans 13 residues.

V gene TRBV10-2 combines with J gene TRBJ2-2; no clear D gene. The CDR3 covers 12 residues. With 6 bases removed from V and 6 bases from J, the gap between germline ends came to 8 bases. From germline, CDR1 is WSHSY and CDR2 SAAADI. The CDR3 spells CASSNPSGELFF. CDR3 nucleotides: TGCGCCAGCAGCAACCCTTCCGGGGAGCTGTTTTTT.

This rearrangement joins TRBV30 to TRBJ1-1, with 7 bases lining up with TRBD1. Losses at the gene ends were 1 base for V and 0 bases for J; bases not matched to a gene: 14. CDR3 length: 18 amino acids. Germline loops: CDR1 GTSNPN, CDR2 SVGIG (reference sequence). CDR3 sequence reads: CAWSETGTTLLMNTEAFF. CDR3 in DNA: TGTGCCTGGAGTGAGACAGGGACTACCCTCCTCATGAACACTGAAGCTTTCTTT.

The chain links TRBV11-2 to TRBJ2-2; D gene unclear. V gave up 5 bases and J gave up 1 base, with 8 bases separating them. The CDR3 has 14 residues. From germline, CDR1 is SGHAT and CDR2 FQNNGV. CDR3: CASSQTMNTGELFF. CDR3 nucleotide sequence: TGTGCCAGCAGCCAGACCATGAACACCGGGGAGCTGTTTTTT.

The chain carries TRBV11-3 and TRBJ2-1; TRBD2 matches at 13 bases. Trimming removed 5 bases from V and 10 bases from J; junction bases left unmatched: 5. The CDR3 totals 14 residues. From germline, CDR1 is SGHNT and CDR2 YENEEA. The CDR3 protein is CASSRGLAGDEQFF. The CDR3 DNA is TGTGCCAGCAGCCGTGGACTAGCGGGAGACGAGCAGTTCTTC.

The chain links TRBV6-1 to TRBJ1-5; TRBD1 agrees at 7 bases. There are 14 residues in the CDR3. V was clipped by 6 bases and J by 3 bases; unmatched bases: 5. Per the germline V gene, CDR1 is MNHNS and CDR2 is SASEGT. The CDR3 nucleotides read TGTGCCAGCAGGACGACAGGGAACAATCAGCCCCAGCATTTT. Its translation is CASRTTGNNQPQHF.

This clone was counted once. The chain has TRBV25-1 and TRBJ1-1, with D hard to call. Deletions cut 7 bases from V and 10 bases from J, with 19 bases between. The CDR3 is 13 amino acids. Germline V gives CDR1 MGHDK, CDR2 SYGVNS. The CDR3, as DNA: TGTGCCAGCATGAGTATCGGAGGGTCGCGAGCTTTCTTT. Protein: CASMSIGGSRAFF.

The chain has TRBV19 and TRBJ2-1; the D gene is possibly TRBD2 (10 bases). Trimming took off 4 bases at V and 3 bases at J, with 25 bases between the two ends. Germline values: CDR1 LNHDA, CDR2 SQIVND (reference sequence). This CDR3 contains 19 residues. The CDR3 loop is CASSKTGGYGLADYNEQFF. In DNA form, the CDR3 reads TGTGCCAGTAGTAAAACAGGGGGCTATGGACTAGCGGACTACAATGAGCAGTTCTTC.

The sample holds one count of this clone. The J gene is TRBJ1-4, the V gene TRBV19; D remains ambiguous. CDR3 length equals 14 residues. Deletions cut 2 bases from V and 0 bases from J, with 4 bases between. CDR1 and CDR2 (germline): LNHDA, SQIVND (reference sequence). CDR3 protein: CASSIRSTNEKLFF. The CDR3 DNA sequence: TGTGCCAGTAGTATACGGTCAACTAATGAAAAACTGTTTTTT. The full variable domain, completed using reference TRBV19 and TRBJ1-4, is DGGITQSPKYLFRKEGQNVTLSCEQNLNHDAMYWYRQDPGQGLRLIYYSQIVNDFQKGDIAEGYSVSREKKESFPLTVTSAQKNPTAFYLCASSIRSTNEKLFFGSGTQLSVL.